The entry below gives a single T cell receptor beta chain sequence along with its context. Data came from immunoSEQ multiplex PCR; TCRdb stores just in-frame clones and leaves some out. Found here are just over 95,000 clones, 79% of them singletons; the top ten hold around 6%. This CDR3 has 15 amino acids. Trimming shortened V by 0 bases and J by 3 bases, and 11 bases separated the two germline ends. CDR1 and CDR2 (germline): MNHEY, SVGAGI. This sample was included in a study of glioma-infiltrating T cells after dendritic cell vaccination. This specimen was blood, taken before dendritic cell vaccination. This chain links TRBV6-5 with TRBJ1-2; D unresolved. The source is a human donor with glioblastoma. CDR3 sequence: CASSYSLTAYYGYTF. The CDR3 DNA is TGTGCCAGCAGTTACTCCCTAACAGCATACTATGGCTACACCTTC.